The TCR beta chain under discussion was sequenced for a study of T cell repertoires in cytomegalovirus infection. One entry per CDR3 protein, called by TCRdb with MiXCR from the reads. The sample records about 740,000 distinct CDR3 sequences, roughly 36% being singletons. Germline V gives CDR1 LGHDT, CDR2 YNNKEL (reference sequence). The CDR3 sequence is 14 residues long. The V end was cut by 8 bases, the J end by 2 bases, with 13 bases between. Material: PBMCs. The chain uses TRBV3-1 and TRBJ1-5; D possibly corresponds to TRBD1 (5 bases). This TCR was recovered from a human donor in good health (CMV status not recorded). Some clones in this sample may be carry-over from other donors' samples. DNA of the CDR3: TGTGCCAGCGGCTGGGGGGATCGCAATCAGCCCCAGCATTTT. Protein sequence: CASGWGDRNQPQHF.